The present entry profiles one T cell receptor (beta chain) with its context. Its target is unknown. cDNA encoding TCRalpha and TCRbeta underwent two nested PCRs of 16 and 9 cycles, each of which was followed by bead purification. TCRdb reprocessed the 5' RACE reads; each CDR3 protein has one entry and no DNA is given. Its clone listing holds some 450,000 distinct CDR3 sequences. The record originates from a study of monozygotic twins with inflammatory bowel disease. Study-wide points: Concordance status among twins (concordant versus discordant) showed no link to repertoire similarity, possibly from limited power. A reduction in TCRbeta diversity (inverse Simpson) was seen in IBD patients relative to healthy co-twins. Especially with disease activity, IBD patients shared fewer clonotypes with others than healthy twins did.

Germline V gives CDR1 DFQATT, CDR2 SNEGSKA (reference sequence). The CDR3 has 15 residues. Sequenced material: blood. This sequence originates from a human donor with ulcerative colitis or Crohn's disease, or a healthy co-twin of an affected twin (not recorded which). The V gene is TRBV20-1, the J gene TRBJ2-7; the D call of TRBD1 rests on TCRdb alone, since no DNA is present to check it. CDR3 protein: CSAAGGQGTSYEQYF.